These 8 T cell receptor beta chains were all obtained from the same sample, sequenced in a study of T cells in Graves' hyperthyroidism and ophthalmopathy. There were TCR beta CDR3 regions amplified from RNA transcripts. Using the HTBI primer set, a first-round RT-PCR was run on the TCR CDR3. Via MiXCR, TCRdb re-called the multiplex PCR reads, giving one row per CDR3 protein. The sample has about 160,000 distinct CDR3 sequences, just under 9.5% seen once; the top ten hold approximately 24%. Sequenced material: blood. The origin of the receptors is a woman between 18 and 29 years old with Graves' hyperthyroidism that later progressed to Graves' ophthalmopathy.

With respect to this clonotype: A much larger clonotype is one base distant, so this may be a read error. The conserved phenylalanine or tryptophan is not found at the CDR3 terminus, so this likely reflects a read error. The chain combines TRBV27 with TRBJ1-1; unclear D gene. The CDR3 is 14 residues long. Trimming left V 5 bases short and J 7 bases short, with 17 bases between. Germline V gene sequence: CDR1 MNHEY, CDR2 SMNVEV (reference sequence). As DNA, the CDR3 is TGTGCCAGCAGTCTTGGACCGGGCTTGGGTGAAGCTTTCCTT. Residues: CASSLGPGLGEAFL.

This clonotype has a count of ten or more. This sequence joins TRBV19 and TRBJ2-2, with 8 bases identical to TRBD2. This CDR3 has 19 residues. V trimming: 0 bases; J trimming: 1 base; junction bases outside the gene matches: 10. The germline V gene encodes CDR1 LNHDA and CDR2 SQIVND (reference sequence). The CDR3 region is CASSIDRRWREVNTGELFF. CDR3 in DNA: TGTGCCAGTAGTATAGATCGTAGGTGGCGGGAGGTGAACACCGGGGAGCTGTTTTTT.

Of note for this clonotype: The germline gene is not matched at one end of the junction; a read error may be the cause. This chain uses TRBV5-1 with TRBJ1-2; TRBD1 matches 7 bases. The CDR3 contains 15 residues. Germline CDR1 reads SGHRS; CDR2 reads YFSETQ. CDR3: CASSRRGGTVYGYIF. The DNA for the CDR3 is TGTGCCAGCAGCCGGAGAGGAGGGACAGTCTATGGCTACATCTTC. Looking up the rest from reference TRBV5-1 and TRBJ1-2 gives the full variable domain: KAGVTQTPRYLIKTRGQQVTLSCSPISGHRSVSWYQQTPGQGLQFLFEYFSETQRNKGNFPGRFSGRQFSNSRSEMNVSTLELGDSALYLCASSRRGGTVYGYIFGSGTRLTVV.

This clonotype was counted at least ten times. The gene calls are TRBV19 and TRBJ2-7; 11 bases line up with TRBD1. The CDR3 spans 15 residues. The V and J ends lost 4 bases and 3 bases, in that order; junction bases with no gene match: 5. Germline V gives CDR1 LNHDA, CDR2 SQIVND (reference sequence). CDR3 in amino acids: CASSRMGQGDYEQYF. The DNA of the CDR3 is TGTGCCAGTAGTAGGATGGGACAGGGGGACTACGAGCAGTACTTC. Supplemented by reference TRBV19 and TRBJ2-7, the full variable domain reads DGGITQSPKYLFRKEGQNVTLSCEQNLNHDAMYWYRQDPGQGLRLIYYSQIVNDFQKGDIAEGYSVSREKKESFPLTVTSAQKNPTAFYLCASSRMGQGDYEQYFGPGTRLTVT.

Only a few counts were recorded for this clonotype. This chain joins TRBV28 and TRBJ2-3; no clear D gene. The CDR3 runs to 10 residues. The V gene's germline CDR1 is MDHEN and CDR2 SYDVKM. V lost 5 bases and J lost 5, with 2 bases in between. DNA of the CDR3: TGTGCCAGCAGTAGAGATACGCAGTATTTT. Residues: CASSRDTQYF.

The CDR3, as DNA: TGTGCCACCTCCCTAGGCGGGAGAAGCTCCTACAATGAGCAGTTCTTC. Its translation: CATSLGGRSSYNEQFF. The rearrangement links TRBV24-1 to TRBJ2-1; 7 bases line up with TRBD2. Germline-derived CDR1 and CDR2 are KGHDR and SFDVKD. V was clipped by 9 bases and J by 0 bases; unmatched bases: 10. The CDR3 extends over 16 amino acids.

This clonotype showed up just a few times. This chain uses TRBV18 with TRBJ1-3; a possible D gene is TRBD1 (5 bases). The CDR3 is made up of 18 amino acids. The germline CDR1 and CDR2 sequences are KGHSH and LQKENI. V lost 6 bases, J lost 3 bases, and 24 bases lay in between. CDR3 protein: CASSRHWDRNLDGNTIYF. The CDR3 DNA is TGTGCCAGCTCCCGGCACTGGGACCGAAACTTGGATGGAAACACCATATATTTT.

This chain joins TRBV28 and TRBJ1-1; perhaps TRBD1 as D (6 bases). The CDR3 has 11 amino acids. Germline V gene sequence: CDR1 MDHEN, CDR2 SYDVKM. The CDR3 loop is CARGMNTEAFF. CDR3 sequence (DNA): TGTGCGAGGGGGATGAACACTGAAGCTTTCTTT.